This TCR beta chain was captured in a study of T-cell reconstitution after alpha-beta-depleted transplantation in children. V shed 5 bases and J shed 7 bases, with 12 bases lying between them. The CDR3 consists of 12 residues. Per germline, CDR1 DFQATT and CDR2 SNEGSKA (reference sequence). The library targeted TCRbeta and was prepared with unique molecular identifiers. TCRdb independently ran MiXCR on the PCR reads; one entry per CDR3 protein. This table has about 240,000 distinct CDR3 sequences, about 25% appearing once. Source: PBMCs, taken before TCRalphabeta/CD19-depleted stem cell transplant. The TCR sequence derives from a girl aged 2-10 years with Fanconi anemia, due to receive a stem cell transplant. The gene calls are TRBV20-1 and TRBJ2-4, with D uncertain. The CDR3 nucleotides read TGCAGTGCTGCCCTCTCTAAGAACATTCAGTACTTC. Encoded protein: CSAALSKNIQYF.